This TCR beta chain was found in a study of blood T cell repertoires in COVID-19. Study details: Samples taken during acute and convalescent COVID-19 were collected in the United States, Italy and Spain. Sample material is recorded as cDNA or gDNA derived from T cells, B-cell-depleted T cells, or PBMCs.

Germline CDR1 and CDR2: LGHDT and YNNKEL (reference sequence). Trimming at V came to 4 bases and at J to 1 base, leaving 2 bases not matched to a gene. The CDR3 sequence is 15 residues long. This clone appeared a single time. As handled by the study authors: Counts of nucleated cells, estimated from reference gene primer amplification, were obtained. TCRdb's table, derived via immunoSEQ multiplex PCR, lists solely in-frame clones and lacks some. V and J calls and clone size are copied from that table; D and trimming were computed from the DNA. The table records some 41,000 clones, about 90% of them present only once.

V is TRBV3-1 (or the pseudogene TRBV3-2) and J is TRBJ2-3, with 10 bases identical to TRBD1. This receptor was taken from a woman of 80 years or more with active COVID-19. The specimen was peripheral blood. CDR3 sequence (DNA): TGTGCCAGCAGCCTAGGGACAGGGGGCACAGATACGCAGTATTTT. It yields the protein CASSLGTGGTDTQYF.